These 5 T cell receptor beta chains came from one sample sequenced in a study of CD8+ T cells in alopecia areata. TCR sequencing used cDNA made by reverse transcription of extracted RNA. TCRdb keeps only in-frame clones here, not all; method: immunoSEQ multiplex PCR. The data hold 130,000 to 150,000 clones, with more than 75% observed a single time. This sample comprised CD8+ T cells sorted from blood, obtained at week 0. Source of these receptors: a human donor with alopecia areata.

The chain is built from TRBV27 and TRBJ2-1; D call uncertain. V shed 6 bases and J shed 0 bases, with 12 bases lying between them. CDR3 length equals 15 residues. Germline V gene sequence: CDR1 MNHEY, CDR2 SMNVEV (reference sequence). As DNA, the CDR3 is TGTGCCAGCAGGATATGGGGAAGCTCCTACAATGAGCAGTTCTTC. Its translation is CASRIWGSSYNEQFF.

The chain joins TRBV11-1 to TRBJ2-7, with TRBD1 as a possible D gene (5 bases). With 4 bases removed from V and 5 bases from J, the gap between germline ends came to 12 bases. This CDR3 is built from 13 residues. Germline loops: CDR1 SGHAT, CDR2 FQDESV (reference sequence). The DNA of the CDR3 is TGTGCCAGCAGCTCAGGGTTTTCTGACGAGCAGTACTTC. Translation gives CASSSGFSDEQYF.

This clone showed up just once. The CDR3 DNA reads as TGTGCCAGCAGTGAGCTCCTAGCGGGGGACTGGCTGAACGAGCAGTACTTC. Amino acids: CASSELLAGDWLNEQYF. This rearrangement joins TRBV2 to TRBJ2-7; 10 bases align to TRBD2. The CDR3 runs 17 residues. V lost 3 bases, J lost 5 bases, and 13 bases stayed unmatched. Germline loops: CDR1 SNHLY, CDR2 FYNNEI.

V gene TRBV5-1 combines with J gene TRBJ1-2; D not resolved. CDR3 length: 15 amino acids. Germline-derived CDR1 and CDR2 are SGHRS and YFSETQ. Trimming took off 4 bases at V and 0 bases at J, with 13 bases between the two ends. The CDR3 sequence: CASSPELGANYGYTF. The CDR3 DNA follows: TGCGCCAGCAGCCCCGAGCTTGGAGCTAACTATGGCTACACCTTC.

The chain is built from TRBV5-4 and TRBJ2-5, with D possibly matching TRBD1 (5 bases). The CDR3 length is 13 residues. Trimming removed 3 bases from V and 5 bases from J, with 11 bases in between. Germline CDR1 reads SGHNT; CDR2 reads YYREEE (reference sequence). CDR3 bases: TGTGCCAGCAGCTACTCTTCAGGGGAGACCCAGTACTTC. Translating gives CASSYSSGETQYF.